This TCR beta chain was obtained from a study of blood T cells in healthy people across ages. The germline gives CDR1 MNHEY, CDR2 SVGEGT. The CDR3 loop spans 14 amino acids. Trimming left V 6 bases short and J 4 bases short, with 13 bases between. Primed by a sample-barcoded 5' primer and a J-beta primer mix, a second PCR proceeded for 7 to 11 cycles. One entry per CDR3 protein results from TCRdb running MiXCR on the 5' RACE reads. The sample has some 900,000 distinct CDR3 sequences, about 44% seen once; the top ten hold about an eighth. Isolation of PBMCs gave at least 7 million cells per sample. The J gene is TRBJ1-5, the V gene TRBV6-2 or TRBV6-3, with no clear D. This TCR was recovered from a man aged 25 to 45 in good health. Sequenced: blood. The CDR3 nucleotides are TGTGCCAGCAGCCTCGGGCCCCAGAATCAGCCCCAGCATTTT. Translation: CASSLGPQNQPQHF.